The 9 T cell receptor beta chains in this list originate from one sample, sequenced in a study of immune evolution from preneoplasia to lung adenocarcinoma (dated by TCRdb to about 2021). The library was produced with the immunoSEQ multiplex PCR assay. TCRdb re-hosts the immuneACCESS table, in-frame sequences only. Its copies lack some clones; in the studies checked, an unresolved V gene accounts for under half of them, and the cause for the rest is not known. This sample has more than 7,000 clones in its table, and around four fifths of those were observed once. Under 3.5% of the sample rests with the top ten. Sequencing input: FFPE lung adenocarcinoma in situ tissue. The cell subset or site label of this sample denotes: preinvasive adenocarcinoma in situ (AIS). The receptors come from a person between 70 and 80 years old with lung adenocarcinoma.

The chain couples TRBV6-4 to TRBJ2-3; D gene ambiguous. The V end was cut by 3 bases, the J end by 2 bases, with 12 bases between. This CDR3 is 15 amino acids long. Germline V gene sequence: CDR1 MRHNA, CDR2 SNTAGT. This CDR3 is CASSEESDATDTQYF. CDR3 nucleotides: TGTGCCAGCAGTGAAGAAAGCGACGCCACAGATACGCAGTATTTT.

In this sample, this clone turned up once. The CDR3 bases are TGTGCCAGCAGTCCTCAGGAGACCCAGTACTTC. Its translation is CASSPQETQYF. The chain combines TRBV2 with TRBJ2-5; the D is unclear. Trimming shortened V by 5 bases and J by 5 bases, and 6 bases separated the two germline ends. CDR1 is SNHLY and CDR2 is FYNNEI in the germline V gene. The CDR3 totals 11 residues.

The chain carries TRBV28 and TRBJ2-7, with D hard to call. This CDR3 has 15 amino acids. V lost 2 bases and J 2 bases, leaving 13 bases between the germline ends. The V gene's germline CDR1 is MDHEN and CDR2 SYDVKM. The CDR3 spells CASSLIASGTYEQYF. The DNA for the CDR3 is TGTGCCAGCAGTTTAATAGCCTCCGGTACCTACGAGCAGTACTTC.

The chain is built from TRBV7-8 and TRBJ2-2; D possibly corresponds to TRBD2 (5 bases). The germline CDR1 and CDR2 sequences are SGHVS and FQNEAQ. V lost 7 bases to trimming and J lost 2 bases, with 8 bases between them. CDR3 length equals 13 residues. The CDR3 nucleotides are TGTGCCAGCAAAGGGAGTAACACCGGGGAGCTGTTTTTT. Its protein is CASKGSNTGELFF.

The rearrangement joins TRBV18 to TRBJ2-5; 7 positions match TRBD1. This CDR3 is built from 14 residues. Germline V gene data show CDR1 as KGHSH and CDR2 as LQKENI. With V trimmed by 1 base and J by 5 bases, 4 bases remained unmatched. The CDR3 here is CASSPQGAGETQYF. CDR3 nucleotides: TGTGCCAGCTCACCACAGGGGGCTGGGGAGACCCAGTACTTC.

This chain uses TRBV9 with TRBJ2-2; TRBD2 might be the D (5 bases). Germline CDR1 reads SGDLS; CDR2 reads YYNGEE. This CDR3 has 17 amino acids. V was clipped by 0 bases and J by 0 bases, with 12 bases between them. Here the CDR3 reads CASSVGIAPTNTGELFF. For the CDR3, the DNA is TGTGCCAGCAGCGTAGGAATAGCGCCTACGAACACCGGGGAGCTGTTTTTT.

CDR3: CSAFTRDEQYF. The CDR3 nucleotides read TGCAGTGCTTTCACCCGTGACGAGCAGTACTTC. This chain uses TRBV20-1 with TRBJ2-7; D ambiguous. V lost 5 bases to trimming and J lost 5 bases, with 10 bases between them. This CDR3 has 11 residues. Germline values: CDR1 DFQATT, CDR2 SNEGSKA (reference sequence).

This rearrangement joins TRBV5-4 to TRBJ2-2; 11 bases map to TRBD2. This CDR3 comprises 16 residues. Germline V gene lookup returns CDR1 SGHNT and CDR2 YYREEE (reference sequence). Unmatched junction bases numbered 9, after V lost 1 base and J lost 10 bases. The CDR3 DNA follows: TGTGCCAGCAGCTTGCTTCTAGCGGGGGGTGTAGAGGAGCTGTTTTTT. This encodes CASSLLLAGGVEELFF.

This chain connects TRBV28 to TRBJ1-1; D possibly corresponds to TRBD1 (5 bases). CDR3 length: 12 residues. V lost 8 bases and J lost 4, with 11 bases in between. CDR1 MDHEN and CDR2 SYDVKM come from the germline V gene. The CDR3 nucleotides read TGTGCCAGCTCACGACAGCCCACTGAAGCTTTCTTT. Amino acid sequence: CASSRQPTEAFF.